The 20 T cell receptor beta chains presented below share a single source sample, sequenced in a study of post-analysis software for immune sequencing data. General study findings and limits: About five TRBV segments were more frequent in patients than controls; TRBV5-6, TRBV5-1 and TRBV20-1 belonged to this group.

These TCRs' antigens remain unknown. The TCR beta cDNA libraries contained unique molecular identifiers. TCRdb fed the PCR reads into MiXCR, producing one record per CDR3 protein. The sample lists some 700,000 distinct CDR3 sequences, roughly three fifths occurring once. Input material: blood. The receptors here all came from a girl aged 2 to 10 with multiple sclerosis.

This clonotype appeared a single time. The V and J genes are TRBV5-4 and TRBJ1-1; D is ambiguous. V shed 8 bases and J shed 2 bases, with 16 bases lying between them. CDR1 and CDR2 (germline): SGHNT, YYREEE (reference sequence). The CDR3 length is 14 residues. CDR3 amino acids: CASHQVGFNTEAFF. Written as DNA, the CDR3 is TGTGCCAGTCACCAGGTGGGCTTTAACACTGAAGCTTTCTTT.

CDR3 nucleotides: TGTGCCAGCAGCCTAAACATTGGAGGTGTTCCCGAGCAGTTCTTC. It specifies CASSLNIGGVPEQFF. The chain is built from TRBV9 and TRBJ2-1; D is perhaps TRBD2 (5 bases). Looked up from germline, CDR1 is SGDLS and CDR2 is YYNGEE. Trimming took off 4 bases at V and 10 bases at J, with 21 bases between the two ends. The CDR3 has 15 amino acids.

This chain joins TRBV20-1 and TRBJ1-2; D uncertain. Germline-derived CDR1 and CDR2 are DFQATT and SNEGSKA (reference sequence). The CDR3 is 12 residues long. With 6 bases removed from V and 8 bases from J, the gap between germline ends came to 16 bases. The CDR3 spells CSAPTPQGGYTF. The CDR3 DNA sequence: TGCAGTGCCCCCACGCCCCAAGGGGGCTACACCTTC.

This clonotype was detected a few times. The V gene is TRBV6-1, the J gene TRBJ2-6, with D unclear. The CDR3 contains 16 residues. Per the germline V gene, CDR1 is MNHNS and CDR2 is SASEGT. V gave up 4 bases and J gave up 0 bases, with 10 bases separating them. CDR3 residues: CASSVSTDSGANVLTF. The DNA for the CDR3 is TGTGCCAGCAGTGTTTCCACGGACTCTGGGGCCAACGTCCTGACTTTC.

The chain carries TRBV12-3 or TRBV12-4 and TRBJ2-1; 11 positions match TRBD2. CDR3 size: 14 residues. The ends lost 5 bases at V and 9 bases at J; junction bases unmatched: 6. CDR3 in DNA: TGTGCCAGCAGTATCATAGCGGGAGGGGCTGAGCAGTTCTTC. It translates to CASSIIAGGAEQFF.

A few counts support this clonotype. J is TRBJ2-1 and V is TRBV7-2, with 8 bases fitting TRBD2. This CDR3 is built from 15 residues. Germline assignment: CDR1 SGHTA and CDR2 FQGNSA. V lost 0 bases, J lost 6 bases, and 4 bases stayed unmatched. CDR3 in DNA: TGTGCCAGCAGCTTAGCCCCGGGGGGGCTCAATGAGCAGTTCTTC. Protein: CASSLAPGGLNEQFF. The full variable domain, completed using reference TRBV7-2 and TRBJ2-1, is GAGVSQSPSNKVTEKGKDVELRCDPISGHTALYWYRQSLGQGLEFLIYFQGNSAPDKSGLPSDRFSAERTGGSVSTLTIQRTQQEDSAVYLCASSLAPGGLNEQFFGPGTRLTVL.

The J gene is TRBJ2-1, the V gene TRBV29-1; TRBD2 aligns across 8 bases. Germline values: CDR1 SQVTM, CDR2 ANQGSEA. V lost 5 bases and J lost 3; bases outside the gene matches: 3. The CDR3 sequence is 13 residues long. In DNA, the CDR3 is TGCAGCGTTAGCGGGGGCTTCTACAATGAGCAGTTCTTC. Translating it yields CSVSGGFYNEQFF.

The chain combines TRBV4-2 with TRBJ1-1, with a weak D call TRBD1 (5 bases). This CDR3 has 14 amino acids. With 0 bases removed from V and 6 bases from J, the gap between germline ends came to 11 bases. Germline lookup yields CDR1 LGHNA and CDR2 YNFKEQ. In DNA form, the CDR3 reads TGTGCCAGCAGCCAAGATGGAGCGGGGCCTGAAGCTTTCTTT. Its translation is CASSQDGAGPEAFF.

The chain is built from TRBV5-1 and TRBJ2-6; TRBD1 matches 8 bases. The CDR3 length is 19 residues. After removal of 0 bases from V and 0 bases from J, the junction contained 8 bases not matched to a gene. CDR1 is SGHRS and CDR2 is YFSETQ in the germline V gene. The CDR3: CASSLAPGQDSSGANVLTF. The CDR3, as DNA: TGCGCCAGCAGCTTGGCTCCGGGACAGGACTCCTCTGGGGCCAACGTCCTGACTTTC.

This chain uses TRBV29-1 with TRBJ2-7, with D perhaps matching TRBD1 or TRBD2 (5 bases each). The CDR3 sequence is 13 residues long. Trimming removed 6 bases from V and 2 bases from J, with 14 bases in between. From germline, CDR1 is SQVTM and CDR2 ANQGSEA. CDR3 sequence: CSVKGRLTYEQYF. The CDR3 DNA follows: TGCAGCGTAAAGGGACGTCTAACCTACGAGCAGTACTTC.

This clonotype appeared a single time. The V and J genes are TRBV7-2 and TRBJ2-1; 8 bases map to TRBD2. The CDR3 length is 16 residues. V lost 6 bases to trimming and J lost 3 bases; unmatched junction nucleotides: 10. The germline CDR1 and CDR2 sequences are SGHTA and FQGNSA. CDR3 bases: TGTGCCAGCAGACCGACCGGGGGGGCAAGCTACAATGAGCAGTTCTTC. This codes for CASRPTGGASYNEQFF. Together with reference TRBV7-2 and TRBJ2-1, the CDR3 gives the full variable domain: GAGVSQSPSNKVTEKGKDVELRCDPISGHTALYWYRQSLGQGLEFLIYFQGNSAPDKSGLPSDRFSAERTGGSVSTLTIQRTQQEDSAVYLCASRPTGGASYNEQFFGPGTRLTVL.

The table lists this clonotype with a few counts. The chain carries TRBV27 and TRBJ2-1; 11 positions match TRBD2. The trim removed 3 bases at V and 4 bases at J, leaving 5 bases unmatched. This CDR3 has 16 amino acids. Looked up from germline, CDR1 is MNHEY and CDR2 is SMNVEV (reference sequence). CDR3 sequence (DNA): TGTGCCAGCAGTTTGAGGCTAGCGGGGGGATACAATGAGCAGTTCTTC. Amino acid sequence: CASSLRLAGGYNEQFF.

V is TRBV6-5 and J is TRBJ1-4; 7 bases are shared with TRBD1. The CDR3 extends over 14 amino acids. Trimming removed 6 bases from V and 8 bases from J; junction bases left unmatched: 9. From germline, CDR1 is MNHEY and CDR2 SVGAGI. DNA for the CDR3: TGTGCCAGCAGACGTGGGACAGCCGCAGAAAAACTGTTTTTT. Amino acid sequence: CASRRGTAAEKLFF.

This chain joins TRBV21-1 and TRBJ2-3; TRBD2 reflects the table's D call only, with no check against the DNA. TRBV21-1 counts as a pseudogene. The CDR3 runs 17 residues. The CDR3 nucleotides are TGTGCCAGCAGCAAACGCTCAGGTCGAGGCCGCGGGGATACGCAGTATTTT. Translated: CASSKRSGRGRGDTQYF.

CDR3 sequence reads: CSAYVLAGGTYNEQFF. The CDR3 nucleotides read TGCAGTGCTTATGTCCTAGCGGGAGGTACTTACAATGAGCAGTTCTTC. The chain is built from TRBV20-1 and TRBJ2-1, with 11 bases fitting TRBD2. The CDR3 is made up of 16 amino acids. V dropped 5 bases and J dropped 4; count of bases not matched to a gene: 10. From germline, CDR1 is DFQATT and CDR2 SNEGSKA (reference sequence).

CDR3 nucleotides: TGTGCCAGCAGCGTACTAGGAGCAGATACGCAGTATTTT. This codes for CASSVLGADTQYF. This chain links TRBV2 with TRBJ2-3, with TRBD2 as a possible D gene (5 bases). CDR3 length equals 13 residues. The germline V and J ends were trimmed by 6 bases and 4 bases, with 11 bases remaining between them. In germline, CDR1 is SNHLY, CDR2 FYNNEI.

This clonotype came up a few times. This chain connects TRBV7-8 to TRBJ2-7; TRBD1 matches 8 bases. CDR1 is SGHVS and CDR2 is FQNEAQ in the germline V gene. The CDR3 consists of 15 residues. After removal of 0 bases from V and 3 bases from J, the junction contained 4 bases not matched to a gene. The CDR3 spells CASSLADRELYEQYF. The CDR3 DNA reads as TGTGCCAGCAGCTTAGCGGACAGGGAACTCTACGAGCAGTACTTC.

This clonotype turned up a few times. CDR3 region: CASSPTGGYTDTQYF. CDR3 DNA: TGTGCCAGCAGCCCGACCGGGGGCTACACAGATACGCAGTATTTT. V and J are TRBV12-3 or TRBV12-4 and TRBJ2-3; D may be TRBD1 or TRBD2 (6 bases each). Trimming removed 6 bases at V and 2 bases at J, with 15 bases between. The CDR3 length is 15 residues.

V gene TRBV20-1 combines with J gene TRBJ2-3, with TRBD2 identical over 7 bases. In germline, CDR1 is DFQATT, CDR2 SNEGSKA (reference sequence). CDR3 length: 14 residues. Trimming took 5 bases from V and 1 from J; bases not matched to a gene: 6. CDR3 sequence reads: CSAPLAGRTDTQYF. The DNA for the CDR3 is TGCAGTGCTCCCTTAGCGGGCCGCACAGATACGCAGTATTTT.

The chain employs TRBV7-9 and TRBJ2-3; D not certain. V lost 5 bases and J 2 bases, leaving 11 bases between the germline ends. CDR3 length: 14 residues. Germline V gene lookup returns CDR1 SEHNR and CDR2 FQNEAQ (reference sequence). The CDR3 DNA sequence: TGTGCCAGCAGCCGGTTGGGCCCCACAGATACGCAGTATTTT. Amino acid sequence: CASSRLGPTDTQYF. Filled out from reference TRBV7-9 and TRBJ2-3, the complete variable domain reads DTGVSQNPRHKITKRGQNVTFRCDPISEHNRLYWYRQTLGQGPEFLTYFQNEAQLEKSRLLSDRFSAERPKGSFSTLEIQRTEQGDSAMYLCASSRLGPTDTQYFGPGTRLTVL.